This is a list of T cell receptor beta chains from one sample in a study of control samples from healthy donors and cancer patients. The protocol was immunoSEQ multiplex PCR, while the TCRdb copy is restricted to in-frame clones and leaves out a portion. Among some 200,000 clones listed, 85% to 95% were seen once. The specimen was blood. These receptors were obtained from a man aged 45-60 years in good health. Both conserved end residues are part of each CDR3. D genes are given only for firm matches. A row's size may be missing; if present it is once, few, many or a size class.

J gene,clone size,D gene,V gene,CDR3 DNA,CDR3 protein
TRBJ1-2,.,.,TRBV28,TGTGCCAGCAGTTCGGACGGTGCTAACTATGGCTACACCTTC,CASSSDGANYGYTF
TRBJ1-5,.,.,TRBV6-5,TGTGCCAGCAGCCAAGGGGAACAAAATCAGCCCCAGCATTTT,CASSQGEQNQPQHF
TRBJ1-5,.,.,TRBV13,TGTGCCAGCAGCGCCCGGAGGAGCAATCAGCCCCAGCATTTT,CASSARRSNQPQHF
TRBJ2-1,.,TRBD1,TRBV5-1,TGCGCCAGCAGCTCTTGGACAGGGAGGAATGAGCAGTTCTTC,CASSSWTGRNEQFF
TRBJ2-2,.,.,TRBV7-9,TGTGCCAGCAGCTCTCGCGATCCTCAGGGGCTCGGGACCGGGGAGCTGTTTTTT,CASSSRDPQGLGTGELFF
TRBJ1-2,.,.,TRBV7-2,TGTGCCAGCAGCTCCCGGATAGTTAACTATGGCTACACCTTC,CASSSRIVNYGYTF
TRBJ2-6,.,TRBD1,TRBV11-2,TGTGCCAGCAGCTCCGCGAGGGACAGCTCTGGGGCCAACGTCCTGACTTTC,CASSSARDSSGANVLTF
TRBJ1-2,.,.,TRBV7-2,TGTGCCAGCAGCTTACGGGGGGGCTATGGCTACACCTTC,CASSLRGGYGYTF
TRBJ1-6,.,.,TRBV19,TGTGCCAGTAGTATAGAAAGGGACTGGAAGGAGAATTCACCCCTCCACTTT,CASSIERDWKENSPLHF
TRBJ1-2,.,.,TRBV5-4,TGTGCCAGCAGCCGAGGCTCTGGCTACACCTTC,CASSRGSGYTF
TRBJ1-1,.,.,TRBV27,TGTGCCAGCAGTTTGACAGGTTACACTGAAGCTTTCTTT,CASSLTGYTEAFF
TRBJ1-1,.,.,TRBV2,TGTGCCAGCAGTGAAGCCCCAGGGAACACTGAAGCTTTCTTT,CASSEAPGNTEAFF
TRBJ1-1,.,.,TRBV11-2,TGTGCCAGCAGCTTTACAGGAGACACTGAAGCTTTCTTT,CASSFTGDTEAFF
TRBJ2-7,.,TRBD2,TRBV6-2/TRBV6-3,TGTGCCAGCAGCGGGGGGAATTCCTACGAGCAGTACTTC,CASSGGNSYEQYF
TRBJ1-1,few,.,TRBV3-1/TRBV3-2,TGTGCCAGCAGCCCCTACCAGGGGCCTGATGAAGCTTTCTTT,CASSPYQGPDEAFF
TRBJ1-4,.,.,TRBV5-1,TGCGCCAGCGCCGAGACAAGGGTAGGCGAAAAACTGTTTTTT,CASAETRVGEKLFF
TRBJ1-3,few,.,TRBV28,TGTGCCAGCAGTTCGAGTCTGTCTGGAAACACCATATATTTT,CASSSSLSGNTIYF
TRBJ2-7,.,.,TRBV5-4,TGTGCCAGCAGAGGTCCTTCCTACGAGCAGTACTTC,CASRGPSYEQYF
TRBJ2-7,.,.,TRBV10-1,TGCGCCAGCAGTGAGAGTCCTAGCTACGAGCAGTACTTC,CASSESPSYEQYF
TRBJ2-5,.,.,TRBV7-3,TGTGCCAGCAGCCGGGGGAACCAAGAGACCCAGTACTTC,CASSRGNQETQYF
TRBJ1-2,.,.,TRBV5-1,TGCGCCAGCAGCTTGGCTGGCGGGGACTATGGCTACACCTTC,CASSLAGGDYGYTF
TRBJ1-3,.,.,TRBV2,TGTGCCAGCAGGATGACAAACTCTGGAAACACCATATATTTT,CASRMTNSGNTIYF